This T cell receptor (beta chain) was observed in a study of glioma-infiltrating T cells. Findings of the study overall: Non-neoplastic patients had below-expected tissue-blood divergence, while all gliomas exceeded expectation.

Amplification of TCR alpha and beta CDR3 regions from RNA used iRepertoire nested multiplex PCR. TCRdb called the multiplex PCR reads again in MiXCR, with one record for every CDR3 protein. This table holds 300,000 to 400,000 distinct CDR3 sequences, 41% found once. Regarding this clonotype: Its antigen remains unidentified.

This TCR came from a human donor with low-grade glioma or glioblastoma, undergoing nonglioma brain surgery, or in good health (not recorded which). The sequenced sample consisted of glioma tissue, nonneoplastic brain tissue, or PBMCs (not recorded which).

CDR3 sequence reads: CASISTGGGDNEQFF. DNA for the CDR3: TGTGCCAGCATAAGCACGGGAGGCGGGGACAATGAGCAGTTCTTC. V usage is TRBV2 and J usage is TRBJ2-1, with 7 nucleotides matching TRBD2. In germline, CDR1 is SNHLY, CDR2 FYNNEI. The V and J ends lost 7 bases and 5 bases, in that order; junction bases with no gene match: 11. The length of the CDR3 is 15 residues.